These 25 T cell receptor beta chains share one sample of origin, sequenced in a study of T cells in Graves' hyperthyroidism and ophthalmopathy. Amplification of TCR beta CDR3 regions used RNA as the template. The HTBI primer set was used in a first-round RT-PCR of the TCR CDR3. A single record per CDR3 protein comes from TCRdb applying MiXCR to the multiplex PCR reads. Seen here are hundreds of thousands of distinct CDR3 sequences, 45% observed once, and the top ten hold less than 9.5%. Material: peripheral blood or thyroid tissue (not recorded which). These receptors were collected from an adult man with Graves' disease, either hyperthyroidism or ophthalmopathy (not recorded which).

This clonotype was seen more than once but under ten times. The chain carries TRBV24-1 and TRBJ2-5; unclear D gene. CDR3 length: 15 residues. Germline lookup yields CDR1 KGHDR and CDR2 SFDVKD. V lost 2 bases, J lost 3 bases, and 12 bases lay in between. DNA of the CDR3: TGTGCCACCAGTGATTCCCGGACGGCCGAAGAGACCCAGTACTTC. It specifies CATSDSRTAEETQYF.

This clonotype was recorded at least ten times. V and J are TRBV9 and TRBJ1-5; D gene unclear. CDR1 and CDR2 from the germline V gene are SGDLS and YYNGEE. The V end was cut by 0 bases, the J end by 5 bases, with 12 bases between. The CDR3 runs 15 residues. The CDR3 here is CASSVAPGNDQPQHF. The CDR3 DNA is TGTGCCAGCAGCGTAGCCCCCGGCAATGATCAGCCCCAGCATTTT.

This clonotype has more than one count but fewer than ten. The rearrangement links TRBV10-3 to TRBJ1-5; weak D call: TRBD1 (6 bases). V was shortened by 10 bases and J by 5 bases, with 18 bases between the two germline ends. This CDR3 is 14 amino acids long. In germline, CDR1 is ENHRY, CDR2 SYGVKD. The CDR3 DNA reads as TGTGCCAGCAGAGTACAGGGCTGGGATCAGCCCCAGCATTTT. Its translation: CASRVQGWDQPQHF.

The rearrangement links TRBV7-9 to TRBJ1-2, with TRBD1 matching over 8 bases. This CDR3 contains 16 residues. V lost 4 bases and J lost 0; bases outside the gene matches: 7. Germline V CDR1 and CDR2: SEHNR, FQNEAQ (reference sequence). CDR3: CASSSSGGTANYGYTF. For the CDR3, the DNA is TGTGCCAGCAGCTCCTCAGGGGGCACCGCTAACTATGGCTACACCTTC.

The chain joins TRBV11-3 to TRBJ1-1, with 8 bases that match TRBD1. Germline assignment: CDR1 SGHNT and CDR2 YENEEA. The CDR3 sequence is 15 residues long. The ends lost 4 bases at V and 0 bases at J; junction bases unmatched: 4. The CDR3 loop is CASSCRGRVNTEAFF. DNA for the CDR3: TGTGCCAGCAGCTGCAGGGGGCGGGTGAACACTGAAGCTTTCTTT.

This chain joins TRBV6-4 and TRBJ1-1, with TRBD1 matching over 7 bases. This CDR3 is built from 13 residues. The germline gives CDR1 MRHNA, CDR2 SNTAGT. J was trimmed by 12 bases and V by 5 bases; bases with no gene match: 12. DNA for the CDR3: TGTGCCAGCAGTCACCTGGACAGGAGGGGAACTTTCTTT. Encoded protein: CASSHLDRRGTFF.

As to this clonotype: A much larger clone differs from this one at a single base, so this may be a read error. This rearrangement joins TRBV20-1 to TRBJ2-5, with 8 positions matching TRBD2. With the DNA end fitting TRBJ2-7 better, the J assignment may be wrong. The CDR3 length is 13 residues. Germline CDR1 and CDR2: DFQATT and SNEGSKA (reference sequence). As DNA, the CDR3 is TGCAGTGCTAGAGAAGGACTAGCTGACGAGCAGTACTTC. Its protein product is CSAREGLADEQYF.

This clonotype was observed many times. The V gene is TRBV7-9, the J gene TRBJ2-5; tentatively, D is TRBD2 (6 bases). This CDR3 comprises 13 residues. The V gene lost 11 bases and the J gene lost 0 bases, with 13 bases spanning the gap. Germline V CDR1 and CDR2: SEHNR, FQNEAQ (reference sequence). In DNA, the CDR3 is TGTGCCGGAGAGCGGGCGTACCAAGAGACCCAGTACTTC. Translating it yields CAGERAYQETQYF. The full variable domain, its missing parts supplied by reference TRBV7-9 and TRBJ2-5, is DTGVSQNPRHKITKRGQNVTFRCDPISEHNRLYWYRQTLGQGPEFLTYFQNEAQLEKSRLLSDRFSAERPKGSFSTLEIQRTEQGDSAMYLCAGERAYQETQYFGPGTRLLVL.

This chain joins TRBV10-3 and TRBJ1-1; 9 bases are a match to TRBD1. Germline V gene data show CDR1 as ENHRY and CDR2 as SYGVKD. There are 13 residues in the CDR3. The ends lost 6 bases at V and 5 bases at J; junction bases unmatched: 4. CDR3 nucleotides: TGTGCCATCAGAGTCGGACAGGGGACTGAAGCTTTCTTT. This gives the protein CAIRVGQGTEAFF.

This clonotype was picked up many times. The chain uses TRBV15 and TRBJ2-7; 14 bases fit TRBD2. The CDR3 loop spans 19 amino acids. The germline V gene has CDR1 LNHNV and CDR2 YYDKDF (reference sequence). V lost 0 bases to trimming and J lost 6 bases; unmatched junction nucleotides: 13. CDR3 bases: TGTGCCACCAGCAGAGATCGACTAGCGGGAGGGCCAAGGTTTAGCGAGCAGTACTTC. Amino acid sequence: CATSRDRLAGGPRFSEQYF.

The CDR3 nucleotides are TGTGCCACCAACGAGGAGTACACTGAAGCTTTCTTT. Translated, it gives CATNEEYTEAFF. The rearrangement uses TRBV28 and TRBJ1-1, with D hard to call. This CDR3 contains 12 residues. Germline loops: CDR1 MDHEN, CDR2 SYDVKM. The germline V and J ends were trimmed by 10 bases and 3 bases, with 12 bases remaining between them.

This clonotype was picked up many times. The gene calls are TRBV7-9 and TRBJ2-5; D may be TRBD1 or TRBD2 (5 bases each). CDR1 and CDR2 from the germline V gene are SEHNR and FQNEAQ (reference sequence). Trimming took 2 bases from V and 0 from J, leaving 13 bases between them. The CDR3 sequence is 16 residues long. CDR3 residues: CASSLKRGINQETQYF. CDR3 DNA: TGTGCCAGCAGCTTAAAGAGGGGCATCAACCAAGAGACCCAGTACTTC.

The table lists this clonotype with many counts. This sequence joins TRBV24-1 and TRBJ1-2; 7 nucleotides agree with TRBD1. The germline gives CDR1 KGHDR, CDR2 SFDVKD. V lost 9 bases and J lost 3; bases outside the gene matches: 6. The CDR3 is 13 amino acids. The CDR3 reads CATSQGVYYGYTF. CDR3 coding DNA: TGTGCCACCTCTCAGGGGGTATACTATGGCTACACCTTC.

The rearrangement uses TRBV7-9 and TRBJ1-4, with D hard to call. The CDR3 consists of 17 residues. Between the trimmed V and J ends, which lost 4 bases and 2 bases, there was a span of 17 bases. Germline CDR1 SEHNR, CDR2 FQNEAQ (reference sequence). Written as DNA, the CDR3 is TGTGCCAGCAGCTCCCTTGTGATGGTTTCGACTAATGAAAAACTGTTTTTT. Amino acid sequence: CASSSLVMVSTNEKLFF. The variable domain in full, completed from reference TRBV7-9 and TRBJ1-4, reads DTGVSQNPRHKITKRGQNVTFRCDPISEHNRLYWYRQTLGQGPEFLTYFQNEAQLEKSRLLSDRFSAERPKGSFSTLEIQRTEQGDSAMYLCASSSLVMVSTNEKLFFGSGTQLSVL.

The rearrangement joins TRBV12-3 or TRBV12-4 to TRBJ1-4; D is perhaps TRBD1 (5 bases). Trimming removed 4 bases at V and 6 bases at J, with 12 bases between. The CDR3 is made up of 14 amino acids. CDR3 protein: CASSYGGRDEKLFF. DNA for the CDR3: TGTGCCAGCAGTTACGGCGGCAGGGATGAAAAACTGTTTTTT.

The chain combines TRBV6-5 with TRBJ1-6; D is perhaps TRBD1 (6 bases). Trimming stripped 10 bases from V and 8 bases from J, with 18 bases between. CDR1 is MNHEY, CDR2 SVGAGI, per germline. The CDR3 is 14 residues long. The CDR3 protein is CAILGGAIDSPLHF. The CDR3 region has the DNA TGTGCCATCCTCGGGGGGGCCATTGATTCACCCCTCCACTTT.

In regard to this clonotype: At one of its ends the junction is not consistent with the germline gene, which may arise from a read error. J is TRBJ1-3 and V is TRBV29-1; D unclear. The length of the CDR3 is 12 residues. Germline values: CDR1 SQVTM, CDR2 ANQGSEA. DNA for the CDR3: TGCAGCGTTGCGGAGGTTGGAAACACCGTATATTTT. Protein sequence: CSVAEVGNTVYF. Drawing the rest from reference TRBV29-1 and TRBJ1-3, the complete variable domain is SAVISQKPSRDICQRGTSLTIQCQVDSQVTMMFWYRQQPGQSLTLIATANQGSEATYESGFVIDKFPISRPNLTFSTLTVSNMSPEDSSIYLCSVAEVGNTVYFGEGSWLTVV.

The V gene is TRBV2, the J gene TRBJ1-1; D possibly corresponds to TRBD1 (5 bases). The CDR3 contains 13 residues. Germline CDR1 is SNHLY and CDR2 is FYNNEI. V lost 10 bases and J lost 4, with 16 bases in between. The CDR3 is CAISGTRGTEAFF. CDR3 DNA sequence: TGTGCCATCAGCGGGACGAGGGGCACTGAAGCTTTCTTT. The whole variable domain, remainder taken from reference TRBV2 and TRBJ1-1, is EPEVTQTPSHQVTQMGQEVILRCVPISNHLYFYWYRQILGQKVEFLVSFYNNEISEKSEIFDDQFSVERPDGSNFTLKIRSTKLEDSAMYFCAISGTRGTEAFFGQGTRLTVV.

Regarding this clonotype: A single base separates this from a much larger clone, so it may be a read error. The V and J genes are TRBV10-3 and TRBJ2-5, with 7 bases that match TRBD1. This CDR3 spans 14 amino acids. CDR1 is ENHRY, CDR2 SYGVKD, per germline. CDR3: CATKTTGSEETQHF. CDR3 coding DNA: TGTGCCACCAAGACGACAGGGAGTGAAGAGACCCAGCACTTC.

This chain links TRBV2 with TRBJ1-2, with 12 positions matching TRBD1. This CDR3 region has 15 residues. CDR1 SNHLY and CDR2 FYNNEI come from the germline V gene. With V trimmed by 6 bases and J by 7 bases, 9 bases remained unmatched. The CDR3 nucleotides are TGTGCCAGCAGCGGGACAGGGGGCGGTCCGCTTGGCTACACCTTC. It specifies CASSGTGGGPLGYTF.

This clonotype was seen only a few times. The chain employs TRBV7-8 and TRBJ1-4, with 7 bases lining up with TRBD1. V lost 5 bases and J lost 6; bases outside the gene matches: 12. Germline V CDR1 and CDR2: SGHVS, FQNEAQ. The CDR3 is 16 amino acids. Here the CDR3 reads CASSRLGRGRDEKLFF. The CDR3 DNA reads as TGTGCCAGCAGCCGGTTAGGTAGGGGGCGCGATGAAAAACTGTTTTTT.

In its sample, this clonotype was seen a few times. This chain joins TRBV6-1 and TRBJ2-5; the D gene is possibly TRBD2 (5 bases). The ends were cut back, 0 bases at V and 0 bases at J, with 8 bases in the middle. The germline V gene has CDR1 MNHNS and CDR2 SASEGT. The CDR3 is made up of 15 amino acids. The CDR3 loop reads CASSEAPGNQETQYF. CDR3 nucleotide sequence: TGTGCCAGCAGTGAAGCGCCGGGGAACCAAGAGACCCAGTACTTC.

This clonotype has ten or more counts. The V gene is TRBV2, the J gene TRBJ1-1; D not resolved. Per the germline V gene, CDR1 is SNHLY and CDR2 is FYNNEI. V was clipped by 8 bases and J by 1 base, with 8 bases between them. The CDR3 totals 12 residues. The CDR3 sequence is CASPRRNTEAFF. CDR3 bases: TGTGCCAGCCCTAGAAGGAACACTGAAGCTTTCTTT. The whole variable domain, filled in from reference TRBV2 and TRBJ1-1, reads EPEVTQTPSHQVTQMGQEVILRCVPISNHLYFYWYRQILGQKVEFLVSFYNNEISEKSEIFDDQFSVERPDGSNFTLKIRSTKLEDSAMYFCASPRRNTEAFFGQGTRLTVV.

This clonotype was counted only a few times. The chain recombines TRBV20-1 with TRBJ2-5, with 14 nucleotides matching TRBD2. The length of the CDR3 is 17 residues. Trimming cost V 5 bases and J 5 bases; bases outside gene matches: 13. The germline CDR1 and CDR2 sequences are DFQATT and SNEGSKA (reference sequence). CDR3 sequence: CSAAQTSGRAYDETQYF. As DNA, the CDR3 is TGCAGTGCTGCCCAGACTAGCGGGAGGGCCTACGACGAGACCCAGTACTTC.

To note about this clonotype: The germline gene is not matched at one end of the junction; a read error may be the cause. V and J are TRBV7-9 and TRBJ2-7; D unresolved. CDR3 length equals 13 residues. CDR1 is SEHNR, CDR2 FQNEAQ, per germline (reference sequence). Written as DNA, the CDR3 is TGTGCCAGCAGCGCGAGGAGCTCCTACGAGCAGTGCTTC. Amino acid sequence: CASSARSSYEQCF. The full variable domain, its missing parts supplied by reference TRBV7-9 and TRBJ2-7, is DTGVSQNPRHKITKRGQNVTFRCDPISEHNRLYWYRQTLGQGPEFLTYFQNEAQLEKSRLLSDRFSAERPKGSFSTLEIQRTEQGDSAMYLCASSARSSYEQCFGPGTRLTVT.